What follows describes a single T cell receptor (beta chain). This specimen comes from a study of blood T cell repertoires in COVID-19. Looking at the study overall: From T cells, B-cell-depleted T cells, or PBMCs came the material, which was cDNA or gDNA.

TCRdb's table, derived via immunoSEQ multiplex PCR, lists solely in-frame clones and lacks some. Of about 160,000 clones in the sample, about nine tenths were seen once. The sequence was collected from a man aged 25 to 40 with COVID-19, enrolled during active disease. The sequenced material came from peripheral blood.

CDR3 bases: TGTGCCAGCAGTTTTAACAGGGGCCCGAACACTGAAGCTTTCTTT. The encoded protein is CASSFNRGPNTEAFF. The chain couples TRBV6-5 to TRBJ1-1; 7 positions agree with TRBD1. CDR3 length: 15 amino acids. Germline loops: CDR1 MNHEY, CDR2 SVGAGI. Trimming removed 4 bases from V and 1 base from J; junction bases left unmatched: 6.